The entry below gives a single T cell receptor (beta chain) sequence along with its context. Its specificity is not known. The data originate from a study of molecular identifiers for immune sequencing clone quantification. Overall study findings and caveats: Effector cells had over 98% of their molecules in clones above 20 RNA copies, while naive cells had under 1%.

TCRdb fed the PCR reads into MiXCR, producing one record per CDR3 protein. The table includes about 300,000 distinct CDR3 sequences, around a fifth detected once. V was clipped by 5 bases and J by 1 base, with 11 bases between them. The CDR3 has 15 amino acids. Between about 20,000 and 1,100,000 sorted cells, with 10%, 30% or 50% RNA, yielded naive CD8 libraries. The chain combines TRBV12-3 or TRBV12-4 with TRBJ2-2; D is unclear. Sequencing used naive CD8+ T cells from blood, with Jurkat cell RNA spiked in. Sample subset: FACS-sorted CD8+CD4-CCR7+CD45RA+ naive T cells. This TCR derives from a human donor in good health. Some libraries in this study had Jurkat cell RNA spiked in. CDR3 residues: CASSLDMGNTGELFF. DNA of the CDR3: TGTGCCAGCAGTCTCGACATGGGGAACACCGGGGAGCTGTTTTTT.